This T cell receptor (beta chain) was sequenced in a study of T cell clonotyping in hematopoietic cell transplantation. Study-wide findings and caveats: After transplant, recipient diversity fell while pathologically expanded clonotypes grew through day 180. At the given depth, recipient repertoires were over 95% de novo clonotypes. Broader posttransplant TCR repertoire diversity was predicted by graft donor and pretransplant recipient Inverse Simpson Index values. Cells were unsorted, so CD4 and CD8 contributions were not separated.

CDR3 length: 16 residues. The germline CDR1 and CDR2 sequences are ENHRY and SYGVKD. Note on this clone: Its matching antigen is unknown. Germline and junction disagree at one end, which may indicate a read error. Other nucleotide sequences in the sample specify the same CDR3.

Assay: immunoSEQ multiplex PCR; the TCRdb copy retains only in-frame clones and omits some. The table shows some 4,300 clones, with 80% to 95% occurring only once. V gene TRBV10-3 combines with J gene TRBJ2-7, with TRBD2 identical over 12 bases. This receptor was identified in a man between 35 and 55 years old in good health. Some clones in this sample may be carry-over from other donors' samples. The sample was peripheral blood mononuclear cells. CDR3 residues: CAISESGLAGIVEQYF. DNA of the CDR3: TGTGCCATCAGTGAGTCCGGACTAGCGGGAATTGTCGAGCAATACTTC.